This T cell receptor beta chain was sequenced for a study of T cells in Graves' hyperthyroidism and ophthalmopathy. This clonotype was found many times. Its antigen is still unknown. Whole-study results and caveats: In blood, most of the thyroid clonotypes expanded above 0.001 were also present. From stable hyperthyroidism, ophthalmopathy was set apart by a 13 V-J model.

Amplification yielded TCR beta CDR3 regions, with RNA transcripts as the source. With the HTBI primer set, the TCR CDR3 went through a first round of RT-PCR. TCRdb called the multiplex PCR reads again in MiXCR, with one record for every CDR3 protein. Of hundreds of thousands of distinct CDR3 sequences in the sample, around 15% are singletons; the top ten hold over 3.5%. The TCR originated in a woman between 25 and 40 years old with Graves' hyperthyroidism. Sequencing was performed on blood.

CDR3 sequence reads: CSASAGGSSQTDTQYF. The CDR3 DNA reads as TGCAGTGCTAGTGCGGGAGGATCGTCCCAAACAGATACGCAGTATTTT. The chain employs TRBV20-1 and TRBJ2-3; 8 nucleotides match TRBD2. CDR1 and CDR2 from the germline V gene are DFQATT and SNEGSKA (reference sequence). CDR3 size: 16 residues. The V gene end was trimmed by 3 bases and the J gene end by 3 bases; junction bases not matched to a gene: 11.